The present T cell receptor (beta chain) was sequenced within a study of human thymus T cells. Study-wide results and caveats: Use of V and J genes seemed skewed within the thymic and blood repertoires. Unrelated individuals were reported by related research to share highly overlapping thymic repertoires.

Thymic tissue was derived from resections collected during corrective heart surgery. The sample donors, healthy Finnish infants, were having corrective surgery for congenital heart defects. V was cut by 2 bases and J by 0 bases, with 11 bases left in between. Per germline, CDR1 SGHDT and CDR2 YYEEEE. The CDR3 is 16 residues long. With respect to this clone: Its specificity is unknown.

Data came from immunoSEQ multiplex PCR; TCRdb stores just in-frame clones and leaves some out. The sample carries about 130,000 clones, 90% to 95% recorded once. The chain combines TRBV5-6 with TRBJ2-2; TRBD2 might be the D (6 bases). Sequencing was performed on thymus tissue. This receptor was taken from a boy under two years old with a congenital heart defect but otherwise immunologically healthy. The CDR3 DNA sequence: TGTGCCAGCAGCTTCAGAGCGGGTGCGAACACCGGGGAGCTGTTTTTT. It specifies CASSFRAGANTGELFF.